The present TCR beta chain was sequenced within a study of T cell responses to AZD1222 COVID-19 vaccine. Turning to the study itself: Second doses were pooled across both intervals (about 4 or about 12 weeks). Study-level results: Sampling captured repertoires only after the peak T cell response. Only five to seven AZD1222 recipients tested seropositive at baseline. Across spike, vaccine-associated CD4 TCRs were found, dominant at 160-218 and 743-854.

A note on this clone: What it binds is unknown.

The V segment lost 9 bases and the J segment 10 bases; nucleotides outside the gene matches: 16. CDR3 size: 15 residues. CDR1 is SNHLY and CDR2 is FYNNEI in the germline V gene. The table came from immunoSEQ multiplex PCR; TCRdb's copy has only in-frame clones and leaves some out. The sample has roughly 140,000 clones; more than 70% are singletons. Sample: peripheral blood, taken on day 0 of AZD1222 vaccination. The receptor comes from an adult in good health. The chain links TRBV2 to TRBJ2-4, with 9 bases fitting TRBD1. The CDR3 DNA reads TGTGCCAGTCGACGGACAGGGACAGGGTCCGGAATTCAGTACTTC. Amino acid sequence: CASRRTGTGSGIQYF.